This T cell receptor (beta chain) comes out of a study of blood T cell repertoires in COVID-19. The V gene's germline CDR1 is SGHTA and CDR2 FQGTGA. The CDR3 spans 16 residues. Unmatched junction bases numbered 7, after V lost 2 bases and J lost 4 bases. In the source study's methods: How many nucleated cells were present was estimated from reference gene primer amplification. Data came from immunoSEQ multiplex PCR; TCRdb stores just in-frame clones and leaves some out. V, J and clone size reflect that table, while D and trimming were determined from the DNA. The table records about 100,000 clones, 84% of them present only once.

The source of this sequence is a man between 70 and 80 years old with active or convalescent COVID-19. The V gene is TRBV7-3, the J gene TRBJ2-1; the match to TRBD2 covers 8 bases. Sequencing was done on a sample of peripheral blood. CDR3 DNA sequence: TGTGCCAGCAGCTTACAGCCGGCGGGGGGATACAATGAGCAGTTCTTC. Amino acids: CASSLQPAGGYNEQFF.